This passage covers 14 T cell receptor beta chains from one sample sequenced in a study of T cells in Graves' hyperthyroidism and ophthalmopathy. RNA transcripts yielded amplified TCR beta CDR3 regions. With the HTBI primer set, the TCR CDR3 went through a first round of RT-PCR. MiXCR, run by TCRdb on the multiplex PCR reads, gives a single entry per CDR3 protein. The sample consists of more than 500,000 distinct CDR3 sequences, around 15% of them appearing once. Input material: blood. The receptors here all came from a middle-aged woman with Graves' hyperthyroidism.

This clonotype was detected only a few times. The genes are TRBV14 and TRBJ2-7; 11 positions match TRBD2. The CDR3 runs 16 residues. Germline CDR1 and CDR2: SGHDN and FVKESK. V lost 1 base and J lost 6; bases outside the gene matches: 8. The CDR3 is CASSQVLAGDMCEQYF. In DNA, the CDR3 is TGTGCCAGCAGCCAAGTACTAGCGGGAGACATGTGCGAGCAGTACTTC.

This clonotype has a count of ten or more. The gene calls are TRBV2 and TRBJ2-1; TRBD2 agrees at 8 bases. V shed 9 bases, J shed 7 bases, and the junction held 2 bases outside the gene matches. The CDR3 loop spans 11 amino acids. CDR1 is SNHLY, CDR2 FYNNEI, per germline. The CDR3 DNA reads as TGTGCCAGGTCTAGCGGGAATGAGCAGTTCTTC. It yields the protein CARSSGNEQFF.

This clonotype turned up a few times. The chain uses TRBV29-1 and TRBJ1-3; no firm D call. The germline V and J ends were trimmed by 6 bases and 4 bases, with 7 bases remaining between them. Germline assignment: CDR1 SQVTM and CDR2 ANQGSEA. The CDR3 contains 11 residues. Here the CDR3 reads CSVVGGNTIYF. In DNA, the CDR3 is TGCAGCGTCGTCGGGGGAAACACCATATATTTT.

At least ten counts were recorded for this clonotype. V is TRBV9 and J is TRBJ2-7; D could derive from TRBD1 or TRBD2 (5 bases each). The V end lost 3 bases, the J end lost 3 bases, and 16 bases lay between the germline ends. CDR1 and CDR2 (germline): SGDLS, YYNGEE. The CDR3 runs to 15 residues. The CDR3 region is CASSEGDPKFYEQYF. In DNA, the CDR3 is TGTGCCAGCAGCGAAGGGGACCCTAAATTCTACGAGCAGTACTTC.

J is TRBJ2-5 and V is TRBV20-1; D perhaps matches TRBD1 (5 bases). This CDR3 comprises 14 residues. The germline V gene has CDR1 DFQATT and CDR2 SNEGSKA (reference sequence). V lost 2 bases and J 3 bases, leaving 13 bases between the germline ends. Here the CDR3 DNA reads TGCAGTGCTAGACAAGGGGTACCCGAAGAGACCCAGTACTTC. Encoded protein: CSARQGVPEETQYF.

This clonotype was counted a few times. V is TRBV10-2 and J is TRBJ2-3; 13 bases line up with TRBD2. Trimming took 2 bases from V and 4 from J; bases not matched to a gene: 12. Germline V gene data show CDR1 as WSHSY and CDR2 as SAAADI. The CDR3 is made up of 19 amino acids. The CDR3 loop is CASSEGLAGAPTAPDTQYF. CDR3 sequence (DNA): TGCGCCAGCAGTGAGGGACTAGCGGGAGCCCCCACCGCACCAGATACGCAGTATTTT.

This clonotype appeared a few times. This chain links TRBV12-5 with TRBJ2-1, with a possible D match to TRBD1 (6 bases). The CDR3 consists of 13 residues. The V end was cut by 7 bases, the J end by 5 bases, with 12 bases between. Germline values: CDR1 LGHNT, CDR2 FRNRAP. This CDR3 is CASAADRNNEQFF. CDR3 nucleotide sequence: TGTGCTAGTGCTGCGGACAGAAACAATGAGCAGTTCTTC. Combining the CDR3 with reference TRBV12-5 and TRBJ2-1 gives the whole variable domain DARVTQTPRHKVTEMGQEVTMRCQPILGHNTVFWYRQTMMQGLELLAYFRNRAPLDDSGMPKDRFSAEMPDATLATLKIQPSEPRDSAVYFCASAADRNNEQFFGPGTRLTVL.

The sample holds many counts of this clonotype. This chain joins TRBV7-9 and TRBJ2-5; D is unresolved. Trimming removed 1 base at V and 5 bases at J, with 8 bases between. The CDR3 is made up of 13 amino acids. Germline assignment: CDR1 SEHNR and CDR2 FQNEAQ (reference sequence). The CDR3 coding sequence is TGTGCCAGCAGCTTAGTTGCCGCGGAGACCCAGTACTTC. This codes for CASSLVAAETQYF. Combining the CDR3 with reference TRBV7-9 and TRBJ2-5 gives the whole variable domain DTGVSQNPRHKITKRGQNVTFRCDPISEHNRLYWYRQTLGQGPEFLTYFQNEAQLEKSRLLSDRFSAERPKGSFSTLEIQRTEQGDSAMYLCASSLVAAETQYFGPGTRLLVL.

This clonotype appeared many times. This chain joins TRBV2 and TRBJ2-3; TRBD1 might be the D (6 bases). The CDR3 spans 15 residues. The V end was cut by 2 bases, the J end by 2 bases, with 11 bases between. CDR1 is SNHLY, CDR2 FYNNEI, per germline. CDR3: CASSEQGSNTDTQYF. The CDR3 coding sequence is TGTGCCAGCAGTGAACAGGGGTCTAACACAGATACGCAGTATTTT.

This clonotype was seen at least ten times. The chain has TRBV2 and TRBJ2-1; 8 nucleotides align to TRBD2. J lost 2 bases, V lost 7 bases, and 1 base had no gene match. The CDR3 runs 13 residues. Germline CDR1 reads SNHLY; CDR2 reads FYNNEI. The CDR3 sequence: CASTLAAYNEQFF. As DNA, the CDR3 is TGTGCCAGCACACTAGCGGCCTACAATGAGCAGTTCTTC.

This clonotype was seen repeatedly, ten times or more. The CDR3 nucleotides read TGTGCCAGCAGCCAAGAGACAGGGCACACTGAAGCTTTCTTT. Amino acids: CASSQETGHTEAFF. The chain joins TRBV3-1 to TRBJ1-1; 7 nucleotides match TRBD1. The germline CDR1 and CDR2 sequences are LGHDT and YNNKEL (reference sequence). V lost 0 bases and J lost 3; bases outside the gene matches: 1. The CDR3 is made up of 14 amino acids.

This clonotype was found many times. This chain joins TRBV6-1 and TRBJ2-7; 7 bases match TRBD2. Germline V gene data show CDR1 as MNHNS and CDR2 as SASEGT. The CDR3 runs 14 residues. The V gene end was trimmed by 6 bases and the J gene end by 0 bases; junction bases not matched to a gene: 5. The chain's CDR3 is CASSMGLSSYEQYF. DNA of the CDR3: TGTGCCAGCAGCATGGGACTATCCTCCTACGAGCAGTACTTC.

This clonotype was detected ten times or more. This chain joins TRBV30 and TRBJ1-1; the D gene is possibly TRBD1 (6 bases). The CDR3 consists of 13 residues. V lost 4 bases and J 0 bases, leaving 9 bases between the germline ends. The germline V gene has CDR1 GTSNPN and CDR2 SVGIG (reference sequence). CDR3 sequence (DNA): TGTGCCTGGACAGGGGCTTTGAACACTGAAGCTTTCTTT. Amino acid sequence: CAWTGALNTEAFF.

The J gene is TRBJ2-7, the V gene TRBV10-2; D is perhaps TRBD1 (5 bases). Trimming took off 0 bases at V and 5 bases at J, with 11 bases between the two ends. Germline V gene lookup returns CDR1 WSHSY and CDR2 SAAADI. The CDR3 has 14 residues. DNA for the CDR3: TGCGCCAGCAGTGAGTCAGAAGGGGCCGACGAGCAGTACTTC. Protein product: CASSESEGADEQYF.